This TCR beta chain appears in the sequencing data of a study of blood T cells in healthy people across ages. Alongside a J-beta primer mix, a sample-barcoded 5' primer served in a second PCR lasting about 7 to 12 cycles. Carrying 12 random nucleotides, a template-switch adaptor labeled each individual cDNA molecule. TCRdb itself ran the 5' RACE reads through MiXCR, one entry per CDR3 protein. Of hundreds of thousands of distinct CDR3 sequences detected, under 30% appear once; the ten largest clones hold over 2.5%. Overall study results and limits: While age rose, TCR beta diversity per million T cells dropped in a roughly linear way.

This clonotype was counted a few times. What it recognizes is unknown. Germline values: CDR1 SQVTM, CDR2 ANQGSEA. CDR3 length: 14 amino acids. V was clipped by 3 bases and J by 4 bases, with 15 bases between them. The individuals who served as donors were healthy Caucasians living in Russia, aged roughly 6 to 95. These data are also associated with another study on T cells of mothers and their children. That work contributes: The study sampled a few healthy Caucasian mothers and their six children.

The sample comprised blood. This clonotype originated in a boy aged 5-17 years in good health. The chain uses TRBV29-1 and TRBJ2-5; TRBD2 might be the D (6 bases). CDR3 sequence reads: CSVDFRRGRETQYF. The CDR3, as DNA: TGCAGCGTTGATTTTCGGCGGGGTCGAGAGACCCAGTACTTC.